The rows below give T cell receptor beta chains drawn from one sample of a study of blood T cell repertoires in COVID-19. Profiling relied on immunoSEQ multiplex PCR, and the TCRdb table lists in-frame clones only, not all of them. The sample includes some 70,000 clones, around 87% seen only once; the top ten take around 6.7%. Sequenced input: peripheral blood. The receptors stem from a man in his fifties or sixties with active COVID-19. CDR3s include the opening cysteine and the closing phenylalanine or tryptophan. A D gene is named only where the DNA matches it firmly. Expanded clones are given a class, and other clones once, few, many or no size at all.

d_gene	v_gene	j_gene	abundance	CDR3nt	CDR3aa
TRBD1	TRBV7-9	TRBJ2-7	.	TGTGCCAGCAGCCTCCGGACAGGGACCTACGAGCAGTACTTC	CASSLRTGTYEQYF
TRBD2	TRBV9	TRBJ2-7	.	TGTGCCAGCAGCCCCGCTTCTAGCGGGAGTCTCTACGAGCAGTACTTC	CASSPASSGSLYEQYF
TRBD1	TRBV5-5	TRBJ1-4	.	TGTGCCAGCACCGCGGAAGGGGGCACTAGGGGAGAAAAACTGTTTTTT	CASTAEGGTRGEKLFF
TRBD1	TRBV3-1/TRBV3-2	TRBJ2-3	.	TGTGCCAGCAGCCTGTTCGTACCGGGACAGGGGGACACAGATACGCAGTATTTT	CASSLFVPGQGDTDTQYF
.	TRBV21-1	TRBJ1-4	.	TGTGCCAGCAGCAAAGGGCGGTCTAATGAAAAACTGTTTTTT	CASSKGRSNEKLFF
TRBD1	TRBV27	TRBJ2-5	.	TGTGCCAGCAACGGGGGACAGGGAAGCCAAGAGACCCAGTACTTC	CASNGGQGSQETQYF
TRBD2	TRBV7-9	TRBJ2-3	.	TGTGCCAGCAGCCGAGCTAGCGGGAGGGCCGCAGATACGCAGTATTTT	CASSRASGRAADTQYF
.	TRBV28	TRBJ2-7	.	TGTGCCAGCAGGTCGACAGGCTACGAGCAGTACTTC	CASRSTGYEQYF
TRBD2	TRBV4-2	TRBJ2-1	.	TGTGCCAGCAGCAAGACGAGGGGGCTAGCGGGAAATGAGCAGTTCTTC	CASSKTRGLAGNEQFF
TRBD1	TRBV6-5	TRBJ1-2	.	TGTGCCAGCAGTTATTTACGGACAGGGGGCGGCTATGGCTACACCTTC	CASSYLRTGGGYGYTF
TRBD1	TRBV28	TRBJ1-2	.	TGTGCCAGCAGTTCTCCCCGGACAGGAGCTAACTATGGCTACACCTTC	CASSSPRTGANYGYTF
TRBD2	TRBV6-2/TRBV6-3	TRBJ2-5	.	TGTGCCAGCAGCGAACTAGCGGGGGAACCCCAGTACTTC	CASSELAGEPQYF
.	TRBV5-1	TRBJ2-7	.	TGCGCCAGCAGCTTGGGAACTAGCCCCACCTACGAGCAGTACTTC	CASSLGTSPTYEQYF
TRBD2	TRBV24-1	TRBJ2-2	.	TGTGCCACCAGTGATACCAGACTAGCGGGGGGGAGCTCCCGCCAACCGAACACCGGGGAGCTGTTTTTT	CATSDTRLAGGSSRQPNTGELFF
.	TRBV19	TRBJ2-2	few	TGTGCCAGTAGTTTAGGGGCCACCAACACCGGGGAGCTGTTTTTT	CASSLGATNTGELFF
TRBD2	TRBV3-1/TRBV3-2	TRBJ2-3	.	TGTGCCAGCAGTGAGACTAGCGGGAGTCGAGGGGATACGCAGTATTTT	CASSETSGSRGDTQYF
.	TRBV27	TRBJ2-3	.	TGTGCCAGCAGTTTATCAGTGGGAGTGTCAGATACGCAGTATTTT	CASSLSVGVSDTQYF
.	TRBV10-3	TRBJ2-3	.	TGTGCCATCAGCCCTAACGGAGATACGCAGTATTTT	CAISPNGDTQYF
.	TRBV10-3	TRBJ1-2	once	TGTGCCATCAGTGGTTCGGGGGGCTACACCTTC	CAISGSGGYTF
TRBD1	TRBV5-1	TRBJ1-3	.	TGCGCCAGCACCACAGGGGAAAGCTCTGGAAACACCATATATTTT	CASTTGESSGNTIYF
.	TRBV28	TRBJ1-1	.	TGTGCCAGCAGTCTTCCCACTCACTCGGGGGGGGCAGGGCGAAACACTGAAGCTTTCTTT	CASSLPTHSGGAGRNTEAFF
TRBD1	TRBV5-1	TRBJ1-2	.	TGCGCCAGCAGCGCCCAAACAGGGGACTATGGCTACACCTTC	CASSAQTGDYGYTF
TRBD2	TRBV18	TRBJ2-1	.	TGTGCCAGCTCACCACCAAGCGGGGGGGGGTACAATGAGCAGTTCTTC	CASSPPSGGGYNEQFF
.	TRBV7-2	TRBJ2-5	.	TGTGCCAGCAGCTCGTACAGGGACACCCAGTACTTC	CASSSYRDTQYF
TRBD1	TRBV30	TRBJ2-5	.	TGTGCCTGGAGTCCAGGGGGCGTAAAGACCCAGTACTTC	CAWSPGGVKTQYF
.	TRBV4-2	TRBJ1-2	.	TGTGCCAGCAGCGACCCGGACAGAGCTAACTATGGCTACACCTTC	CASSDPDRANYGYTF
.	TRBV30	TRBJ1-1	.	TGTGCCTGGACCTTCACGACAGTCAGGAACACTGAAGCTTTCTTT	CAWTFTTVRNTEAFF
.	TRBV4-2	TRBJ2-1	.	TGTGCCAGCAGCCCAAAAGCAGGGATAAGCCGCCCCTCCTACAATGAGCAGTTCTTC	CASSPKAGISRPSYNEQFF
TRBD2	TRBV5-6	TRBJ2-7	.	TGTGCCAGCAGCTTGGCCGTACGGCTAGCGGCCTACGAGCAGTACTTC	CASSLAVRLAAYEQYF
.	TRBV6-5	TRBJ2-5	.	TGTGCCAGCAGTTACCTCGCGGACGGGATAGAGACCCAGTACTTC	CASSYLADGIETQYF
TRBD1	TRBV4-1	TRBJ1-3	.	TGCGCCAGCAGCCGGACAGGGGCCTCAGGAAACACCATATATTTT	CASSRTGASGNTIYF
.	TRBV30	TRBJ1-2	.	TGTGCCTGGAGTGACCTCCTCCGGGACTCTGCTAGACACTATGGCTACACCTTC	CAWSDLLRDSARHYGYTF
TRBD2	TRBV28	TRBJ2-1	once	TGTGCCAGCAGCGTCCTAGCGGGAACTACGTTATCCTACAATGAGCAGTTCTTC	CASSVLAGTTLSYNEQFF
.	TRBV7-8	TRBJ1-2	.	TGTGCCAGCAGCCCCCGGGGGACCCCATTCGGGGGACCTGGCTATGGCTACACCTTC	CASSPRGTPFGGPGYGYTF
.	TRBV4-2	TRBJ1-1	.	TGTGCCAGCAGCCATCAGGGAGGGATCACTGAAGCTTTCTTT	CASSHQGGITEAFF
TRBD2	TRBV3-1/TRBV3-2	TRBJ2-1	.	TGTGCCAGCAGATCCAGTAGCGGGGTTTCCTACAATGAGCAGTTCTTC	CASRSSSGVSYNEQFF
TRBD2	TRBV9	TRBJ2-1	.	TGTGCCAGCAGCGTAGCTTATGGGGGACTAGCGGGGGGCCAGGATGAGCAGTTCTTC	CASSVAYGGLAGGQDEQFF
.	TRBV7-5	TRBJ2-1	.	TGTGTCAGAAGCTTAGAGTCGGGACTAGAAGGGCAGTTCTTC	CVRSLESGLEGQFF
TRBD1	TRBV18	TRBJ2-1	.	TGTGCCAGCTCACCCCTCGGCACAGGGGACAATGAGCAGTTCTTC	CASSPLGTGDNEQFF
.	TRBV5-5	TRBJ1-1	.	TGTGCCAGCAGCTTAGGGGAGAACACTGAAGCTTTCTTT	CASSLGENTEAFF
TRBD2	TRBV5-1	TRBJ2-5	.	TGCGCCAGCAGCTCTCCGGGACTAGCGGGAGGGCGGCGGGGGACCCAGTACTTC	CASSSPGLAGGRRGTQYF
.	TRBV9	TRBJ2-2	once	TGTGCCAGCAGCGTAGGCTCAACTACCGGCGGCACCGGGGAGCTGTTTTTT	CASSVGSTTGGTGELFF
.	TRBV4-1	TRBJ1-2	.	TGCGCCAGCAGCCAAGATAGCTATGGCTACACCTTC	CASSQDSYGYTF
TRBD1	TRBV19	TRBJ1-5	.	TGTGCCAGTAGTATACAGGGGGGAAGCAATCAGCCCCAGCATTTT	CASSIQGGSNQPQHF
TRBD1	TRBV3-1/TRBV3-2	TRBJ1-5	.	TGTGCCAGCAGCCAAGATACGACAGGGAGGCAGCCCCAGCATTTT	CASSQDTTGRQPQHF
TRBD2	TRBV5-4	TRBJ2-2	.	TGTGCCAGCAGCTTGGGGCTAGCGGGGGGGCCGGGCACCGGGGAGCTGTTTTTT	CASSLGLAGGPGTGELFF
TRBD2	TRBV7-9	TRBJ2-3	once	TGTGCCAGCAGCCCCCGGGGGGACTACACAGATACGCAGTATTTT	CASSPRGDYTDTQYF
TRBD1	TRBV9	TRBJ2-1	.	TGTGCCAGCAGCGTAGTTGGGGACAGCTACAATGAGCAGTTCTTC	CASSVVGDSYNEQFF
.	TRBV19	TRBJ1-5	.	TGTGCCAGTAGTGCGATAAATAGCAATCAGCCCCAGCATTTT	CASSAINSNQPQHF
TRBD1	TRBV2	TRBJ2-1	.	TGTGCCAGCAGGAAGACAGGGAGCTCCTACAATGAGCAGTTCTTC	CASRKTGSSYNEQFF
TRBD2	TRBV4-1	TRBJ2-3	.	TGCGCCAGCAGCCCTCTTCAGGCGGGGGGCACAGATACGCAGTATTTT	CASSPLQAGGTDTQYF
.	TRBV15	TRBJ2-3	.	TGTGCCACCAGCAGAGACCAGATTAATACGCAGTATTTT	CATSRDQINTQYF
.	TRBV7-3	TRBJ1-1	.	TGTGCCAGCAGCTTAAGTGGGGCGCGTAACACTGAAGCTTTCTTT	CASSLSGARNTEAFF
TRBD2	TRBV7-3	TRBJ2-1	.	TGTGCCAGCAGCTTAGGACTAGCGGGGGTCTACAATGAGCAGTTCTTC	CASSLGLAGVYNEQFF
.	TRBV5-1	TRBJ2-3	.	TGCGCCAGCAGCTTGAGACAGGAGCTCACAGATACGCAGTATTTT	CASSLRQELTDTQYF
.	TRBV2	TRBJ1-4	once	TGTGCCAGCAACCTTGTCGGGAGTGCAACTAATGAAAAACTGTTTTTT	CASNLVGSATNEKLFF
.	TRBV18	TRBJ1-3	.	TGTGCCAGCTCACCAGACAGAAGTGGAAACACCATATATTTT	CASSPDRSGNTIYF
TRBD1	TRBV5-6	TRBJ1-2	few	TGTGCCAGCAGCTTGGCGGGGGACAGCTTTGGCTATGGCTACACCTTC	CASSLAGDSFGYGYTF
TRBD1	TRBV5-1	TRBJ2-7	.	TGCGCCAGCAGCTTGGGGGGACAGGGCTACGAGCAGTACTTC	CASSLGGQGYEQYF